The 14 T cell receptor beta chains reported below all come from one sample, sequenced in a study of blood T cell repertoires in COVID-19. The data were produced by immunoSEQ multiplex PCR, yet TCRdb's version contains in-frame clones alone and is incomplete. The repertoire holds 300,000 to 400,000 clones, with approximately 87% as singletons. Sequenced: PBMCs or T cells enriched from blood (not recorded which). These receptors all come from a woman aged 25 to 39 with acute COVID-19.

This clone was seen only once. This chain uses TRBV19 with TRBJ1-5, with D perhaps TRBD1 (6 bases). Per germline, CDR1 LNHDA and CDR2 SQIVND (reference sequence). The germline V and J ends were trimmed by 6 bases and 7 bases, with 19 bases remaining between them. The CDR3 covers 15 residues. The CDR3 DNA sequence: TGTGCCAGTAGGGACAGTAATAGGATCTGGCAGCCCCAGCATTTT. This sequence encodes CASRDSNRIWQPQHF.

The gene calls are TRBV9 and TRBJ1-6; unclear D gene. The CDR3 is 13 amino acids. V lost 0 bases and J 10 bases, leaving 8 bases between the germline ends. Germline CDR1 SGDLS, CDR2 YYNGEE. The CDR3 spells CASSVAAGSPLHF. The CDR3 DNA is TGTGCCAGCAGCGTAGCGGCCGGGTCACCCCTCCACTTT.

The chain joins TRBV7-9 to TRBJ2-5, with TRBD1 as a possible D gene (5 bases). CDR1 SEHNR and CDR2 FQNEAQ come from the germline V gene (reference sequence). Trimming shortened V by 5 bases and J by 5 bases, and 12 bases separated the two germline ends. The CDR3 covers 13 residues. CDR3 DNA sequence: TGTGCCAGCAGCCCAAGGGGTCCGGAGACCCAGTACTTC. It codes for CASSPRGPETQYF.

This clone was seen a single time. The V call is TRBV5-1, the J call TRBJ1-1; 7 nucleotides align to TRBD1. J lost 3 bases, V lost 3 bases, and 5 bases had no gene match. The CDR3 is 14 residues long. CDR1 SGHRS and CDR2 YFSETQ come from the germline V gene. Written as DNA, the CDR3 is TGCGCCAGCAGCTGGGAACAGGGGTACACTGAAGCTTTCTTT. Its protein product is CASSWEQGYTEAFF.

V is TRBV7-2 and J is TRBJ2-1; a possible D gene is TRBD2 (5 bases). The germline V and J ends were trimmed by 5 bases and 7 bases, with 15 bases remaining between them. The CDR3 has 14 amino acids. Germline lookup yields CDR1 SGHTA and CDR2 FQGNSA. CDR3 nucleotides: TGTGCCAGCAGCCCCAGATGGACTTTTAATGAGCAGTTCTTC. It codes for CASSPRWTFNEQFF.

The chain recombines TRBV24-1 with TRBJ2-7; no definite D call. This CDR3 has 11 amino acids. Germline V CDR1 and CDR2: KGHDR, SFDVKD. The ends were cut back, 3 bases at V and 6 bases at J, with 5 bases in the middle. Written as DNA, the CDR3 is TGTGCCACCAGTGATAACGGCGAGCAGTACTTC. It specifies CATSDNGEQYF.

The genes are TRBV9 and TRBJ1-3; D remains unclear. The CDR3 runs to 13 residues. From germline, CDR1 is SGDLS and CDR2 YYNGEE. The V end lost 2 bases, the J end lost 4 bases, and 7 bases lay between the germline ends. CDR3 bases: TGTGCCAGCAGCGTCAACCGGGGAAACACCATATATTTT. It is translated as CASSVNRGNTIYF.

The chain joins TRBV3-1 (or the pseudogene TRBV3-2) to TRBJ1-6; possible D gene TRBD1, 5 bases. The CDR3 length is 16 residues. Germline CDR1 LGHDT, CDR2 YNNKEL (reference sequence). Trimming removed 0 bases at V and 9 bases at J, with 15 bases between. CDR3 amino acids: CASSQDDRGNGSPLHF. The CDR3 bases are TGTGCCAGCAGCCAAGACGACAGAGGTAACGGTTCACCCCTCCACTTT.

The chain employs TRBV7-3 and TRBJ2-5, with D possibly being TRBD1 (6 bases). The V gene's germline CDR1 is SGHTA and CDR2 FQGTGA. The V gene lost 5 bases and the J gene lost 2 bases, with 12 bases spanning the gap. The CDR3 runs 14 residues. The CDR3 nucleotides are TGTGCCAGCAGCACTACAGGGAAACAAGAGACCCAGTACTTC. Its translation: CASSTTGKQETQYF. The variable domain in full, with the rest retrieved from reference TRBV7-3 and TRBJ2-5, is GAGVSQTPSNKVTEKGKYVELRCDPISGHTALYWYRQSLGQGPEFLIYFQGTGAADDSGLPNDRFFAVRPEGSVSTLKIQRTERGDSAVYLCASSTTGKQETQYFGPGTRLLVL.

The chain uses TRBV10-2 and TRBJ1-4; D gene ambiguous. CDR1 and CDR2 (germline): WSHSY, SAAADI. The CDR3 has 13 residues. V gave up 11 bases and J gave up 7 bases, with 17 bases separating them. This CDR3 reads CACGASAGEKLFF. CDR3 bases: TGCGCCTGCGGCGCGTCAGCTGGTGAAAAACTGTTTTTT.

DNA for the CDR3: TGTGCCAGCAGCCCACGGACTAGCGTAGGCTACGAGCAGTACTTC. Translation: CASSPRTSVGYEQYF. The chain has TRBV7-2 and TRBJ2-7, with 9 bases that match TRBD2. V trimming: 5 bases; J trimming: 3 bases; junction bases outside the gene matches: 8. In germline, CDR1 is SGHTA, CDR2 FQGNSA. This CDR3 region has 15 residues. The variable domain in full, completed from reference TRBV7-2 and TRBJ2-7, reads GAGVSQSPSNKVTEKGKDVELRCDPISGHTALYWYRQSLGQGLEFLIYFQGNSAPDKSGLPSDRFSAERTGGSVSTLTIQRTQQEDSAVYLCASSPRTSVGYEQYFGPGTRLTVT.

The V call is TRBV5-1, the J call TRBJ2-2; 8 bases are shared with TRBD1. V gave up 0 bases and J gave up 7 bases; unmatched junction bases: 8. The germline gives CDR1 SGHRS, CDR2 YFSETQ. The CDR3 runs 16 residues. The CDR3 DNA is TGCGCCAGCAGCTTGGGGGACAGGATAACCGGCGGGGAGCTGTTTTTT. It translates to CASSLGDRITGGELFF.

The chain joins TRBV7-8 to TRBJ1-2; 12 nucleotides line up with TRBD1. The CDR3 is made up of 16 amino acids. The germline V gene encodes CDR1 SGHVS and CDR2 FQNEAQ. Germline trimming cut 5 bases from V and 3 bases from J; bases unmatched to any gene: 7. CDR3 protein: CASSPWDRGPDYGYTF. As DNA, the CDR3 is TGTGCCAGCAGCCCCTGGGACAGGGGGCCCGACTATGGCTACACCTTC. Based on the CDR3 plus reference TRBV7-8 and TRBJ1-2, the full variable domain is GAGVSQSPRYKVAKRGQDVALRCDPISGHVSLFWYQQALGQGPEFLTYFQNEAQLDKSGLPSDRFFAERPEGSVSTLKIQRTQQEDSAVYLCASSPWDRGPDYGYTFGSGTRLTVV.

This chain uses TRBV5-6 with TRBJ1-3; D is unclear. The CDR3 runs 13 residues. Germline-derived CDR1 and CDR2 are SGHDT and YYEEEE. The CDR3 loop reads CAGQLLSGNTIYF. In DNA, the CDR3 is TGTGCGGGCCAACTGCTCTCTGGAAACACCATATATTTT.